These T cell receptor beta chains were read from a single sample in a study of vaccination effects on CD4 cells after COVID-19. Antigens for these TCRs are unknown. TCRdb's table, derived via immunoSEQ multiplex PCR, lists solely in-frame clones and lacks some. The sample records more than 20,000 clones, about four fifths being singletons. The sequencing used CD4+ T cells from PBMCs cultured with a peptide pool, collected before COVID-19 vaccination. The receptors come from a human donor who had a prior SARS-CoV-2 infection. CDR3s include the opening cysteine and the closing phenylalanine or tryptophan. D genes are given only for firm matches. Some rows have no size entry. The others give once, few or many, or a class for an expanded clone.

>TRBV10-3|TRBJ2-1|.|.
CATNTQGSYNEQFF
TGTGCCACCAATACTCAGGGGTCCTACAATGAGCAGTTCTTC
>TRBV9|TRBJ2-7|.|.
CASSVDPGVGYEQYF
TGTGCCAGCAGCGTAGATCCAGGGGTGGGGTACGAGCAGTACTTC
>TRBV4-2|TRBJ1-2|.|.
CASSQVAQLFYGYTF
TGTGCCAGCAGCCAGGTGGCACAGCTATTCTATGGCTACACCTTC
>TRBV28|TRBJ1-2|.|.
CASRPPAYGYTF
TGTGCCAGCAGACCCCCAGCCTATGGCTACACCTTC
>TRBV30|TRBJ2-1|.|TRBD1
CAWSAPGQGWVGQFF
TGTGCCTGGAGTGCCCCGGGACAGGGGTGGGTTGGGCAGTTCTTC
>TRBV6-1|TRBJ2-5|.|.
CASSEAEGATRETQYF
TGTGCCAGCAGTGAAGCGGAGGGGGCGACTCGAGAGACCCAGTACTTC
>TRBV15|TRBJ1-3|.|.
CATSGEMGGRDGNTIYF
TGTGCCACCAGCGGAGAAATGGGGGGGCGCGATGGAAACACCATATATTTT
>TRBV10-3|TRBJ1-4|.|.
CAISERQSNEKLFF
TGTGCCATCAGTGAGAGGCAGAGTAATGAAAAACTGTTTTTT
>TRBV2|TRBJ2-7|.|TRBD1
CASTLTGAIIEETQYF
TGTGCCAGCACCCTTACAGGGGCCATCATAGAAGAAACCCAGTACTTC
>TRBV5-6|TRBJ2-7|.|.
CASSLFRYAYEQYF
TGTGCCAGCAGCTTGTTTAGGTATGCCTACGAGCAGTACTTC
>TRBV12-3/TRBV12-4|TRBJ1-1|.|.
CASSPIGGTEAFF
TGTGCCAGCAGCCCTATTGGGGGTACTGAAGCTTTCTTT
>TRBV28|TRBJ1-3|.|TRBD1
CASSLGQGRNTIYF
TGTGCCAGCAGTTTGGGACAGGGGAGAAACACCATATATTTT
>TRBV12-3/TRBV12-4|TRBJ2-5|.|.
CASSLIGTQYF
TGTGCCAGCAGCCTAATCGGGACCCAGTACTTC
>TRBV30|TRBJ1-5|few|.
CAWSVLAADQPQHF
TGTGCCTGGAGTGTACTGGCAGCCGATCAGCCCCAGCATTTT
>TRBV4-3|TRBJ2-7|.|.
CASSQRWSGDTHEQYF
TGCGCCAGCAGCCAAAGATGGTCGGGGGATACCCACGAGCAGTACTTC
>TRBV5-1|TRBJ1-2|once|TRBD1
CASSLTGDYGYTF
TGCGCCAGCAGCTTGACAGGGGACTATGGCTACACCTTC
>TRBV19|TRBJ1-2|.|TRBD1
CASSISGQGAYGYTF
TGTGCCAGTAGTATTTCGGGACAGGGAGCCTATGGCTACACCTTC
>TRBV5-5|TRBJ1-6|.|TRBD1
CASSLGQGGYSPLHF
TGTGCCAGCAGCTTGGGACAGGGAGGATATTCACCCCTCCACTTT
>TRBV29-1|TRBJ1-4|.|TRBD1
CSVGGDSYEKLFF
TGCAGCGTGGGGGGGGACAGTTATGAAAAACTGTTTTTT
>TRBV7-2|TRBJ2-1|.|.
CASSLYGYNEQFF
TGTGCCAGCAGCTTATATGGCTACAATGAGCAGTTCTTC
>TRBV7-9|TRBJ1-4|.|.
CASSIRGGNEKLFF
TGTGCCAGCAGCATTAGAGGGGGGAATGAAAAACTGTTTTTT
>TRBV12-5|TRBJ2-1|once|.
CASGLTTNRVGPYNEQFF
TGTGCTAGTGGTTTGACGACAAACAGGGTAGGGCCCTACAATGAGCAGTTCTTC
>TRBV6-5|TRBJ2-7|.|.
CASSYSWGYEQYF
TGTGCCAGCAGTTACTCCTGGGGCTACGAGCAGTACTTC
>TRBV2|TRBJ1-2|.|TRBD1
CASSEEQGYRYGYTF
TGTGCCAGCAGTGAAGAACAGGGGTACAGGTATGGCTACACCTTC
>TRBV11-2|TRBJ2-7|once|TRBD1
CASSLTTGVDEQYF
TGTGCCAGCAGCTTAACGACAGGGGTCGACGAGCAGTACTTC
>TRBV5-4|TRBJ2-1|once|.
CASSQAGVTYNEQFF
TGTGCCAGCAGCCAAGCGGGCGTGACCTACAATGAGCAGTTCTTC
>TRBV2|TRBJ1-2|.|TRBD1
CASKYTGQGGGYTF
TGTGCCAGCAAATACACGGGACAGGGGGGAGGCTACACCTTC
>TRBV6-6|TRBJ2-7|.|TRBD1
CASSQRTGLYEQYF
TGTGCCAGCAGTCAGCGGACAGGGCTGTACGAGCAGTACTTC
>TRBV7-2|TRBJ2-1|.|TRBD1
CASSLVGQVFDEQFF
TGTGCCAGCAGCTTAGTGGGACAGGTGTTTGATGAGCAGTTCTTC
>TRBV19|TRBJ1-6|.|TRBD1
CASRAGDRMSPLHF
TGTGCCAGTAGAGCCGGGGACAGGATGTCACCCCTCCACTTT
>TRBV6-1|TRBJ2-7|few|.
CASSEARGAYEQYF
TGTGCCAGCAGTGAAGCACGAGGGGCCTACGAGCAGTACTTC
>TRBV5-4|TRBJ2-1|.|.
CASSLERLGAREQFF
TGTGCCAGCAGCTTGGAACGGCTGGGCGCTCGGGAGCAGTTCTTC
>TRBV30|TRBJ1-6|.|.
CAWSVTSPLHF
TGTGCCTGGAGTGTAACTTCACCCCTCCACTTT
>TRBV14|TRBJ1-2|.|.
CASSRAGGDYGYTF
TGTGCCAGCAGCCGCGCGGGTGGGGACTATGGCTACACCTTC
>TRBV15|TRBJ2-7|.|TRBD2
CATSRDPGGSYEQYF
TGTGCCACCAGCAGAGATCCGGGGGGGTCCTACGAGCAGTACTTC
>TRBV5-1|TRBJ1-2|few|.
CASSTEGGTGGYTF
TGCGCCAGCAGTACGGAGGGGGGGACGGGCGGCTACACCTTC
>TRBV6-2/TRBV6-3|TRBJ2-7|.|TRBD2
CASSYPVGAGGLREQYF
TGTGCCAGCAGTTACCCCGTTGGAGCGGGAGGTTTGAGGGAGCAGTACTTC
>TRBV4-3|TRBJ2-1|.|TRBD1
CASSHDPQGDYNEQFF
TGCGCCAGCAGCCATGACCCACAGGGGGACTACAATGAGCAGTTCTTC
>TRBV5-1|TRBJ1-1|.|.
CASSLDLGEGNTEAFF
TGCGCCAGCAGCTTGGACCTTGGGGAGGGGAACACTGAAGCTTTCTTT
>TRBV5-4|TRBJ2-5|.|.
CASSLTSVQETQYF
TGTGCCAGCAGCTTGACGTCTGTTCAAGAGACCCAGTACTTC
>TRBV19|TRBJ1-2|.|.
CASSMRQIYGYTF
TGTGCCAGTAGTATGCGGCAGATCTATGGCTACACCTTC
>TRBV19|TRBJ2-2|few|.
CASNLRGNPGELFF
TGTGCCAGTAATCTAAGGGGGAATCCCGGGGAGCTGTTTTTT